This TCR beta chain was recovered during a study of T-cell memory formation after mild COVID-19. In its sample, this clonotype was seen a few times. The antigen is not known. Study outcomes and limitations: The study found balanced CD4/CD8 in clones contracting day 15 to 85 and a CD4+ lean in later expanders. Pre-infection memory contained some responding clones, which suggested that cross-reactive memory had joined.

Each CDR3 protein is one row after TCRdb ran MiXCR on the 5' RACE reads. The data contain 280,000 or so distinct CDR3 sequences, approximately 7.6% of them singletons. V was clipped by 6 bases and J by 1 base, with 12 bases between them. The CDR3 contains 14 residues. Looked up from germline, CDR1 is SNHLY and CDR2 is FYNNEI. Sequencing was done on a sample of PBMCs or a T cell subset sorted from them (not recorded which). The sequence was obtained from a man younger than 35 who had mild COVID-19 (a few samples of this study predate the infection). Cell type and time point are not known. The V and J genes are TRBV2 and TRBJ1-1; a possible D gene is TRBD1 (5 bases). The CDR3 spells CASRPFGTNTEAFF. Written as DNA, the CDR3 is TGTGCCAGCAGGCCCTTTGGGACGAACACTGAAGCTTTCTTT.